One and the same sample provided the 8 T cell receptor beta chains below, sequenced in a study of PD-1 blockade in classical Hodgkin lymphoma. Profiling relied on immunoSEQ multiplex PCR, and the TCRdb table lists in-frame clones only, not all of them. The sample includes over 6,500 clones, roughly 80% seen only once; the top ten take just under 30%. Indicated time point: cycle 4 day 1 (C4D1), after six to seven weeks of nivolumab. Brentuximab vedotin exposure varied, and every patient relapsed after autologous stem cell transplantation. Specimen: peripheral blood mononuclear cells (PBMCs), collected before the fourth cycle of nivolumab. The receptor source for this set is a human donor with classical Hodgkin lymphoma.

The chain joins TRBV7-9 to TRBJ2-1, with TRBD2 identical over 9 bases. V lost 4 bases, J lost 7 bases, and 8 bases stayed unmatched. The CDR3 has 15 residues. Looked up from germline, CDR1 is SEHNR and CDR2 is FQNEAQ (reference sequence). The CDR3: CASSYALAGRNEQFF. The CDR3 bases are TGTGCCAGCAGCTACGCGCTAGCGGGGAGGAATGAGCAGTTCTTC.

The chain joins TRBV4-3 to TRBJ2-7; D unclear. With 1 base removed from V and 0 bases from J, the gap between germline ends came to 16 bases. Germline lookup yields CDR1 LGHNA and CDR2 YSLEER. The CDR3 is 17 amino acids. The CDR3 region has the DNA TGCGCCAGCAGCCAAGCCTGGTCCTTAATGAGCTCCTACGAGCAGTACTTC. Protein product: CASSQAWSLMSSYEQYF.

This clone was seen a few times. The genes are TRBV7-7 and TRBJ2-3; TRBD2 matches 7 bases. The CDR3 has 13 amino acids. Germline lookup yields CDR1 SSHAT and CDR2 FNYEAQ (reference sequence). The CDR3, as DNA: TGTGCTAGCCGCCAGAGCGGGGAGGATACGCAGTATTTT. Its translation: CASRQSGEDTQYF.

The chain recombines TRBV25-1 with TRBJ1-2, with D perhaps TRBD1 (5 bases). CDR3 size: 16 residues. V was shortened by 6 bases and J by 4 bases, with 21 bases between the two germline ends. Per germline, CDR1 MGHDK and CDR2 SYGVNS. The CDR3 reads CASRGWDFPWGYGYTF. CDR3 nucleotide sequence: TGTGCCAGCAGGGGATGGGACTTTCCCTGGGGCTATGGCTACACCTTC.

CDR3 nucleotide sequence: TGTGCCAGCAGCTTGGGTTCTTCTGGAAACACCATATATTTT. Translation gives CASSLGSSGNTIYF. The chain is built from TRBV5-4 and TRBJ1-3; D not resolved. The CDR3 runs to 14 residues. Germline CDR1 and CDR2: SGHNT and YYREEE (reference sequence). V was clipped by 0 bases and J by 1 base, with 5 bases between them.

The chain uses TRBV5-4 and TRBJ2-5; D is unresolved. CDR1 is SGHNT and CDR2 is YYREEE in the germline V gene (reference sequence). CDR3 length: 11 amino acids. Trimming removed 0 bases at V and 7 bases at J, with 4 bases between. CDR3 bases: TGTGCCAGCAGCTTGGCGGGGACCCAGTACTTC. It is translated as CASSLAGTQYF. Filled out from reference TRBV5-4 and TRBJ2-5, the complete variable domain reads ETGVTQSPTHLIKTRGQQVTLRCSSQSGHNTVSWYQQALGQGPQFIFQYYREEENGRGNFPPRFSGLQFPNYSSELNVNALELDDSALYLCASSLAGTQYFGPGTRLLVL.

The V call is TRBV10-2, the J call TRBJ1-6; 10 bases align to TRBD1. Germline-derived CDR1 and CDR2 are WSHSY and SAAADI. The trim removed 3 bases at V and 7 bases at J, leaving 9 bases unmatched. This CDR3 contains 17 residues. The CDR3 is CASSESGQGLGNSPLHF. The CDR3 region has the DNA TGCGCCAGCAGTGAATCGGGACAGGGGCTTGGGAATTCACCCCTCCACTTT.

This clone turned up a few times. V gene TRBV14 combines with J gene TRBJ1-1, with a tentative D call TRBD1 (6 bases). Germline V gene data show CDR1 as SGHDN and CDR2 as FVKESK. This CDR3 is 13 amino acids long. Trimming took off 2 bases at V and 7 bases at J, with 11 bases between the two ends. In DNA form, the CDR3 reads TGTGCCAGCAGCCAAAACAGGGCCATTGAAGCTTTCTTT. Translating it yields CASSQNRAIEAFF.